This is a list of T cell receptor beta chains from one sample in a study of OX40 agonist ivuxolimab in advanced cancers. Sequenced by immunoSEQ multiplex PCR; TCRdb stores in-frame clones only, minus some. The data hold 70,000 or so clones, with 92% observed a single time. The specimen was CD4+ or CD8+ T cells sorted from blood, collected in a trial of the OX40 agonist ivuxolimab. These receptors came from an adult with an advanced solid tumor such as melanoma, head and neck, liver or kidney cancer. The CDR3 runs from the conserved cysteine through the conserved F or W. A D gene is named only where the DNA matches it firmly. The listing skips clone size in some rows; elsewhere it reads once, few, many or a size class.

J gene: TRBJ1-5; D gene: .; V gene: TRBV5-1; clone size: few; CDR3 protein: CASSLAGDQPQHF; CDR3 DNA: TGCGCCAGCAGCTTGGCGGGAGATCAGCCCCAGCATTTT
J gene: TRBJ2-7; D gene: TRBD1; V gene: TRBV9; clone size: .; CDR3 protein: CASSPWDRAYEQYF; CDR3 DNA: TGTGCCAGCAGCCCCTGGGACAGGGCGTACGAGCAGTACTTC
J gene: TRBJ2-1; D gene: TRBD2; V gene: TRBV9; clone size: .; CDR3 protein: CASSPSRSGGYDEQFF; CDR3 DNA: TGTGCCAGCAGCCCGAGCCGGTCGGGGGGATACGATGAGCAGTTCTTC
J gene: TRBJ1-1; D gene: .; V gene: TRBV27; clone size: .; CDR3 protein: CASSSLPVNTEAFF; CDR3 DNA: TGTGCCAGCAGTTCCCTCCCCGTGAACACTGAAGCTTTCTTT
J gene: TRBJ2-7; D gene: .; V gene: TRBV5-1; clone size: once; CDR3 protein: CASSLGPWGLNYEQYF; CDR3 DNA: TGCGCCAGCAGCTTGGGTCCCTGGGGGCTAAACTACGAGCAGTACTTC
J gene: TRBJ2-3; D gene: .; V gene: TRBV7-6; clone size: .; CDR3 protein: CASSYASGTDTQYF; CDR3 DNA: TGTGCCAGCAGCTACGCTAGCGGCACAGATACGCAGTATTTT
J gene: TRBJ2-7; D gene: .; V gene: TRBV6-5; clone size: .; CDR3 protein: CASSYSTGTVTYEQYF; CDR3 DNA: TGTGCCAGCAGTTACTCGACGGGGACGGTCACCTACGAGCAGTACTTC
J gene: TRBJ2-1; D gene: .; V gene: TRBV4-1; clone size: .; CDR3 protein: CASSQDTDTYNEQFF; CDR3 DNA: TGCGCCAGCAGCCAAGATACGGATACCTACAATGAGCAGTTCTTC
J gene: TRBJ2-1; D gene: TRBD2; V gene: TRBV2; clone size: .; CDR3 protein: CASPGGHEQFF; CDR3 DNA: TGTGCCAGCCCGGGGGGGCATGAGCAGTTCTTC
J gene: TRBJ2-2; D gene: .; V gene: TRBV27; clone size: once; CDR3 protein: CASSSMNTGELFF; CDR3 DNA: TGTGCCAGCAGTTCAATGAACACCGGGGAGCTGTTTTTT
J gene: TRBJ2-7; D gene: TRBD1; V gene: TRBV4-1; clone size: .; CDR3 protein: CASSHLPGQGVHEQYF; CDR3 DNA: TGCGCCAGCAGCCACCTACCGGGACAGGGGGTCCACGAGCAGTACTTC
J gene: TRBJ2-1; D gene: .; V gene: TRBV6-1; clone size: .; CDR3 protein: CASNSPPEYNEQFF; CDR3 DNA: TGTGCCAGCAACTCCCCCCCAGAATACAATGAGCAGTTCTTC
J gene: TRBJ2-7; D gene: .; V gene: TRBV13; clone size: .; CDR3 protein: CASSLGLAGVGPYEQYF; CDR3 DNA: TGTGCCAGCAGCTTAGGCCTGGCAGGGGTAGGCCCCTACGAGCAGTACTTC
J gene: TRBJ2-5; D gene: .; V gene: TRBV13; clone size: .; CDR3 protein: CASSLDREGRETQYF; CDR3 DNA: TGTGCCAGCAGCTTGGACAGGGAGGGTAGAGAGACCCAGTACTTC
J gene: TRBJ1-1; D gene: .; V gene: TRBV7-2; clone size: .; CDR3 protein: CASSLVPGNTEAFF; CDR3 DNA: TGTGCCAGCAGCTTAGTCCCCGGGAACACTGAAGCTTTCTTT
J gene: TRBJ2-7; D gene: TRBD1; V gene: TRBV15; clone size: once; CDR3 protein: CATSPGTGGYEQYF; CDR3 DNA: TGTGCCACCAGTCCCGGGACAGGGGGGTACGAGCAGTACTTC
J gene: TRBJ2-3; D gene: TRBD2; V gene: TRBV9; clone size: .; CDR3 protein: CASSASGGEDTQYF; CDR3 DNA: TGTGCCAGCAGCGCTAGCGGGGGAGAGGATACGCAGTATTTT
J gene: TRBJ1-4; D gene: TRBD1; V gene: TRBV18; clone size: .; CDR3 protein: CASSPGTGVMNEKLFF; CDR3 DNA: TGTGCCAGCTCACCAGGGACAGGGGTGATGAATGAAAAACTGTTTTTT
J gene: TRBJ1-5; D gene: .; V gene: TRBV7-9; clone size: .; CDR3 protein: CASSPPRGQPQHF; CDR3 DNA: TGTGCCAGCAGCCCTCCTAGGGGGCAGCCCCAGCATTTT
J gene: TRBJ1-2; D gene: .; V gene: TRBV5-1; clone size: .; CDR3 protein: CASSHPDSGYTF; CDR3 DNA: TGCGCCAGCAGCCACCCAGACAGCGGCTACACCTTC
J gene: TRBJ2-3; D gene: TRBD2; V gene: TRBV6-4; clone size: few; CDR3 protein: CASSDSPGGATDTQYF; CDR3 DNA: TGTGCCAGCAGTGACTCCCCCGGGGGGGCTACAGATACGCAGTATTTT
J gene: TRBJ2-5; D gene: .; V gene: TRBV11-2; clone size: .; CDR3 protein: CASSNGETQYF; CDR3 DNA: TGTGCCAGCAGCAACGGAGAGACCCAGTACTTC
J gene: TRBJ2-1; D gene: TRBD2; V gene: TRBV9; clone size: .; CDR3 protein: CASSVGAGGRIEQFF; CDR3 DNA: TGTGCCAGCAGCGTAGGTGCGGGGGGGCGTATTGAGCAGTTCTTC
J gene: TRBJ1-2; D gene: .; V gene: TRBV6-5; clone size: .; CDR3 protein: CASRGGEEANYGYTF; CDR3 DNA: TGTGCCAGCAGGGGGGGGGAAGAGGCTAACTATGGCTACACCTTC
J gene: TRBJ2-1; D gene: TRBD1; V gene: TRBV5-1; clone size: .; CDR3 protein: CASSPGTGGYNEQFF; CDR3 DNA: TGCGCCAGCAGCCCGGGGACAGGAGGGTACAATGAGCAGTTCTTC
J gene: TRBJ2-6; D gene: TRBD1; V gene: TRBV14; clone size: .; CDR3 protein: CASSQIQGSGANVLTF; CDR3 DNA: TGTGCCAGCAGCCAGATACAGGGGTCTGGGGCCAACGTCCTGACTTTC
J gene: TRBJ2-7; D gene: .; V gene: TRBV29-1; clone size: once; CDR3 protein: CSVAGHYEQYF; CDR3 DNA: TGCAGCGTAGCCGGACATTACGAGCAGTACTTC
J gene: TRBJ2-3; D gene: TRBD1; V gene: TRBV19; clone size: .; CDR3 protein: CASRPGQGYTDTQYF; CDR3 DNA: TGTGCCAGTAGACCGGGACAGGGGTACACAGATACGCAGTATTTT
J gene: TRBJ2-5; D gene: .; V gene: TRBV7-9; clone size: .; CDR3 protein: CASGGNQETQYF; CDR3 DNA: TGTGCCAGTGGGGGTAACCAAGAGACCCAGTACTTC
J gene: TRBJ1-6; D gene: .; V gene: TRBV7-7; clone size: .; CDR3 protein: CASSFRLNSPLHF; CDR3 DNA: TGTGCCAGCAGCTTCCGACTCAATTCACCCCTCCACTTT
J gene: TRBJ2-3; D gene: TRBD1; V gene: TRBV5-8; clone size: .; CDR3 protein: CASSRDRVGTDTQYF; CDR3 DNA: TGTGCCAGCAGCCGGGACAGGGTTGGGACAGATACGCAGTATTTT
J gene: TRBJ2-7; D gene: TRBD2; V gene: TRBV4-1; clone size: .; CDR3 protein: CASSRSGAEVYAEQYF; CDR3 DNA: TGCGCCAGCAGCCGTAGCGGGGCAGAAGTTTACGCCGAGCAGTACTTC
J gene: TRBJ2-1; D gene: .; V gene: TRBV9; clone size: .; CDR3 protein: CASSVEGLALYQYNEQFF; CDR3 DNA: TGTGCCAGCAGCGTAGAGGGTTTGGCCCTCTACCAGTACAATGAGCAGTTCTTC
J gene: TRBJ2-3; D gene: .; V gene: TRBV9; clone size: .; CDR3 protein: CASSAVAAPDTQYF; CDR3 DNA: TGTGCCAGCAGCGCCGTAGCGGCCCCAGATACGCAGTATTTT
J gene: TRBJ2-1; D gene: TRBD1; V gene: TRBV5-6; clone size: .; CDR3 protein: CASSFGTGSYNEQFF; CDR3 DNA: TGTGCCAGCAGCTTCGGGACAGGGTCCTACAATGAGCAGTTCTTC
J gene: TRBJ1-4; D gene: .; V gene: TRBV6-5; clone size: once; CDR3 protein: CASSYRWGNEKLFF; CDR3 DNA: TGTGCCAGCAGTTATAGATGGGGAAATGAAAAACTGTTTTTT
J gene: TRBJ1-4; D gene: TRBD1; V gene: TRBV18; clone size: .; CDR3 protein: CASSPLGTGTNEKLFF; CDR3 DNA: TGTGCCAGCTCACCCCTCGGGACAGGGACTAATGAAAAACTGTTTTTT
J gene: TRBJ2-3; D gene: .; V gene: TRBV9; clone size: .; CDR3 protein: CASSASGVNLDTQYF; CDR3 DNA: TGTGCCAGCAGCGCCAGTGGAGTGAACCTAGATACGCAGTATTTT
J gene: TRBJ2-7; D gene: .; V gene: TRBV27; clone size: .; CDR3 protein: CASSPSHGAVSYEQYF; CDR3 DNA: TGTGCCAGCAGTCCCTCTCACGGGGCCGTATCCTACGAGCAGTACTTC
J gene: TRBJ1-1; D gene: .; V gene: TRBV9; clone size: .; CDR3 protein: CASAEGGNTEAFF; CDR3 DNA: TGTGCCAGCGCCGAGGGGGGGAACACTGAAGCTTTCTTT
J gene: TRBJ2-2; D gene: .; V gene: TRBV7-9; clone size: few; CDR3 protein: CASGLGGELFF; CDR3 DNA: TGTGCCAGCGGACTCGGCGGGGAGCTGTTTTTT
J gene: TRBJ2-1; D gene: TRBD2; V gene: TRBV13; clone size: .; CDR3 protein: CASSTPTSVRDEQFF; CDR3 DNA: TGTGCCAGCAGCACCCCCACTAGCGTTCGGGATGAGCAGTTCTTC
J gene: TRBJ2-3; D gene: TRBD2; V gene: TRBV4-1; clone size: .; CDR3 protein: CASSPTSASTDTQYF; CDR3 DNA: TGCGCCAGCAGCCCGACTAGCGCTTCCACAGATACGCAGTATTTT
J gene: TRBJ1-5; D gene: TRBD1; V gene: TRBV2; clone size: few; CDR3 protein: CASSGGQGDQPQHF; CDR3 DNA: TGTGCCAGCAGTGGCGGACAGGGAGATCAGCCCCAGCATTTT
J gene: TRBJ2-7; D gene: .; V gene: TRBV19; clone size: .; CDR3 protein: CASSSGGNYEQYF; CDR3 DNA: TGTGCCAGTAGTTCTGGGGGCAACTACGAGCAGTACTTC
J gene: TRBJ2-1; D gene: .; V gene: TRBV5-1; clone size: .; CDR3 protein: CASSLGAEQFF; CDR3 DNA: TGCGCCAGCAGCTTGGGGGCAGAGCAGTTCTTC
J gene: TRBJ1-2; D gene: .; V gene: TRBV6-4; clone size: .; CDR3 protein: CASSDQGNYGYTF; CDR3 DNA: TGTGCCAGCAGCGATCAGGGGAACTATGGCTACACCTTC
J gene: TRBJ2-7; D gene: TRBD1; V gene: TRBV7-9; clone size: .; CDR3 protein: CASRTGNSYEQYF; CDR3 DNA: TGTGCCAGCCGGACAGGTAACTCCTACGAGCAGTACTTC
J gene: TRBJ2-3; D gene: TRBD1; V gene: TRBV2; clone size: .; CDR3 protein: CASSEAGGQGWDTQYF; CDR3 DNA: TGTGCCAGCAGTGAAGCGGGTGGACAGGGGTGGGATACGCAGTATTTT